These T cell receptor beta chains were read from a single sample in a study of cytomegalovirus exposure and HLA in healthy donors. Sequencing was performed with immunoSEQ multiplex PCR; in TCRdb, only in-frame clones are kept and a portion is missing. Of tens of thousands of clones in the sample, roughly 72% were seen once. Sequencing was done on a sample of PBMCs. Receptor source: a woman between 35 and 50 years old in good health and CMV-seropositive. Each CDR3 is given with its conserved first and last residue. The D gene is left open where the match is weak. Size is omitted from some rows. Given values are once, few, many or a class for expanded clones.

abundance	v_gene	d_gene	j_gene	CDR3nt	CDR3aa
-	TRBV28	-	TRBJ1-2	TGTGCCAGCTTTCAGGGGAGAGATCCCAACTATGGCTACACCTTC	CASFQGRDPNYGYTF
few	TRBV6-5	TRBD1	TRBJ2-1	TGTGCCAGCAGTTATTCCGGGACAGACTACAATGAGCAGTTCTTC	CASSYSGTDYNEQFF
once	TRBV7-2	TRBD1	TRBJ2-5	TGTGCTACAGCAAAGACAGGGTCGGGAGAGACCCAGTACTTC	CATAKTGSGETQYF
-	TRBV5-1	-	TRBJ2-2	TGCGCCAGCAGCTTGGCCCGGGACAAAGCTCGGGAGCTGTTTTTT	CASSLARDKARELFF
-	TRBV20-1	-	TRBJ2-1	TGCAGTGCTCCGGCCGGGGGTGAGCAGTTCTTC	CSAPAGGEQFF
-	TRBV19	-	TRBJ2-6	TGTGCCAGTCGAACAGACCTCTCTGGGGCCAACGTCCTGACTTTC	CASRTDLSGANVLTF
-	TRBV28	-	TRBJ1-5	TGTGCCAGCAGTTTAGGCCCCAATCAGCCCCAGCATTTT	CASSLGPNQPQHF
-	TRBV5-5	-	TRBJ1-1	TGTGCCGGAATGGGGCAGGGCGTTTCATGGAACACTGAAGCTTTCTTT	CAGMGQGVSWNTEAFF
few	TRBV7-2	-	TRBJ1-5	TGTGCCAGCAGCTTAGGCCATCGGGGTCAGCCCCAGCATTTT	CASSLGHRGQPQHF
-	TRBV6-1	-	TRBJ2-7	TGTGCCAGCTCTCTTCGAGGAAATCACTCCTACGAGCAGTACTTC	CASSLRGNHSYEQYF
-	TRBV2	TRBD1	TRBJ1-2	TGTGCCAGCATGGAGGGGGCCGGCTACACCTTC	CASMEGAGYTF
once	TRBV27	-	TRBJ2-1	TGTGCCAGCAGTCAAAGGGGCAATGAGCAGTTCTTC	CASSQRGNEQFF
-	TRBV29-1	-	TRBJ2-7	TGCAGCGTTGGAATGGGACTGCCCTACGAGCAGTACTTC	CSVGMGLPYEQYF
-	TRBV9	TRBD1	TRBJ1-2	TGTGCCAGCAGCGAGACCGGGACAGGGGGGGTAGGCGGCTATACCTTC	CASSETGTGGVGGYTF
once	TRBV5-4	-	TRBJ2-5	TGTGCCAGCAGCTTGGAGGCAGAGGAAGAGACCCAGTACTTC	CASSLEAEEETQYF
-	TRBV6-6	-	TRBJ1-2	TGTGCCAGCAAAGAGATGAACTATGGCTACACCTTC	CASKEMNYGYTF
-	TRBV30	-	TRBJ2-3	TGTGCCTGGAGTGCCCTAGCCCTCGATAGGCCAGATACGCAGTATTTT	CAWSALALDRPDTQYF
-	TRBV5-4	-	TRBJ2-7	TGTGCCAGCAGCTTGGTGGCTAGCGACGGCAAGCAGTACTTC	CASSLVASDGKQYF
few	TRBV10-3	-	TRBJ1-3	TGTGCCACCGGGTTAAATAGAGCTGCTATGGCTTCTGGAAACACCATATATTTT	CATGLNRAAMASGNTIYF
many	TRBV6-5	-	TRBJ2-2	TGTGCCAGCAGTTACAAGGGAGCCGGGGAGCTGTTTTTT	CASSYKGAGELFF
-	TRBV30	-	TRBJ1-5	TGTGCCTGGAGGGGGAGGGGGAATGGCAATCAGCCCCAGCATTTT	CAWRGRGNGNQPQHF
-	TRBV6-1	-	TRBJ1-6	TGTGCCAGCTCCCCGGCAGGTGGTTCTAATTCACCCCTCCACTTT	CASSPAGGSNSPLHF
few	TRBV28	-	TRBJ2-3	TGTGCCAGCAGTTTAGGGGGGGCTACAGATACGCAGTATTTT	CASSLGGATDTQYF
few	TRBV11-3	-	TRBJ1-5	TGTGCCAGCAGCTTAGATCTGCCAGTCCCTGGCAATCAGCCCCAGCATTTT	CASSLDLPVPGNQPQHF
-	TRBV6-1	-	TRBJ1-2	TGTGCCAGTCAGGGTTATGGCTATGGCTACCCCTTC	CASQGYGYGYPF
-	TRBV7-9	-	TRBJ2-7	TGTGCCAGCAGCTTAGCGCGGGGCTATTACGAGCAGTACTTC	CASSLARGYYEQYF
-	TRBV5-1	TRBD1	TRBJ2-2	TGCGCCAGCAGCATGCGGACAGGGAACACCGGGGAGCTGTTTTTT	CASSMRTGNTGELFF
once	TRBV14	-	TRBJ2-1	TGTGCCAGCAGCCCGATGTCGGGTGGCAATGAGCAGTTCTTC	CASSPMSGGNEQFF
-	TRBV2	-	TRBJ2-7	TGTGCCAGCAGGGAACGTATAATCTCCTACGAGCAGTACTTC	CASRERIISYEQYF
once	TRBV19	TRBD2	TRBJ2-7	TGTGCCAGTAGTATAGGACTAGCGGGGCCCTACGAGCAGTACTTC	CASSIGLAGPYEQYF
-	TRBV5-1	-	TRBJ1-2	TGCGCCAGCAGCCTGACAGATAACTATGGCTACACCTTC	CASSLTDNYGYTF
-	TRBV27	-	TRBJ2-6	TGTGCCAGCGGACCAGGATGGGGGGAAAGCTCTGGGGCCAACGTCCTGACTTTC	CASGPGWGESSGANVLTF
-	TRBV4-3	-	TRBJ2-3	TGCGCCAGCAGCCAGGCCTGGGCCGGAGATACGCAGTATTTT	CASSQAWAGDTQYF
-	TRBV7-9	-	TRBJ1-1	TGTGCCAGCAGCTTAATAACAATGAACACTGAAGCTTTCTTT	CASSLITMNTEAFF
-	TRBV6-1	TRBD2	TRBJ2-5	TGTGCCAGCAGTGAAATACTAGCGGGGGCCCGCCCGGGCGAGACCCAGTACTTC	CASSEILAGARPGETQYF
-	TRBV6-1	-	TRBJ2-1	TGTGCCAGCAGGGACAGCCTAGGAAAATACAATGAGCAGTTCTTC	CASRDSLGKYNEQFF
-	TRBV5-1	-	TRBJ2-1	TGCGCCAGCAGGGTTCAGGGCCCCAATGAGCAGTTCTTC	CASRVQGPNEQFF
few	TRBV6-5	TRBD1	TRBJ1-1	TGTGCCAGCAGTTACGGGACAGGCGGAGCTTTCTTT	CASSYGTGGAFF
-	TRBV28	TRBD2	TRBJ2-1	TGTGCCAGCAGTATGAGCGGGGGGAGCCGTGAGCAGTTCTTC	CASSMSGGSREQFF
-	TRBV6-5	-	TRBJ2-1	TGTGCCAGCAAGGTCCTGGGAGGACGGTCCAAGCAGTTCTTC	CASKVLGGRSKQFF
-	TRBV2	-	TRBJ2-5	TGTGCCAGCAGTGAAGCGGACTCTCAAGAGACCCAGTACTTC	CASSEADSQETQYF